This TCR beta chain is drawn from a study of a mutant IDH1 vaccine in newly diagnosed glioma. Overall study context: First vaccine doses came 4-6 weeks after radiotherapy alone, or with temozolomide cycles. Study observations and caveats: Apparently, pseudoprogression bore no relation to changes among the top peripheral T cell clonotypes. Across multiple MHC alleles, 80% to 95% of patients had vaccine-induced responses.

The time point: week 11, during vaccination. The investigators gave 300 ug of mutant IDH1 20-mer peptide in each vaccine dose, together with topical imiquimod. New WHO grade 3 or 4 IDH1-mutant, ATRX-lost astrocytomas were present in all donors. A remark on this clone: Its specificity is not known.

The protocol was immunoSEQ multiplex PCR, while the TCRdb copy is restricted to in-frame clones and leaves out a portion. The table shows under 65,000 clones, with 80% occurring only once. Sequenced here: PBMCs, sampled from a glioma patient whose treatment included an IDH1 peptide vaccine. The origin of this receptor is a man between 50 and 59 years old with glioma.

The CDR3, as DNA: TGTGCCAGCAGCGGGGCAGGGCAGGACTATGGCTACACCTTC. The encoded protein is CASSGAGQDYGYTF. The chain employs TRBV5-6 and TRBJ1-2; a possible D gene is TRBD1 (5 bases). The V gene's germline CDR1 is SGHDT and CDR2 YYEEEE. The germline V and J ends were trimmed by 4 bases and 3 bases, with 13 bases remaining between them. This CDR3 contains 14 residues.